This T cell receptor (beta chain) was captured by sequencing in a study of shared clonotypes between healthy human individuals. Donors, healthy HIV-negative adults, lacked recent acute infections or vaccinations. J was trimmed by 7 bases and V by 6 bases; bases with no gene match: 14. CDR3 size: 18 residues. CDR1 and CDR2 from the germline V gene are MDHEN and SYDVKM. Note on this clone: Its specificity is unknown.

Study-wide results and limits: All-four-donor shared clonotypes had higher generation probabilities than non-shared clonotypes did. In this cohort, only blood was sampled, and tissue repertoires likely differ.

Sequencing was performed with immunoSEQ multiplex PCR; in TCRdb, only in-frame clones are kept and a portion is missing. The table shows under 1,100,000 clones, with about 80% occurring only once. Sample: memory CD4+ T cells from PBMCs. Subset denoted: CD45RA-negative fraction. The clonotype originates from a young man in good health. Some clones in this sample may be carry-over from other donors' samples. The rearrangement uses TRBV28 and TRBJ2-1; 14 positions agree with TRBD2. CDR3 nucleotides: TGTGCCAGCAGCCCACACTACGGGACTAGCGGGAGTAGGAATGAGCAGTTCTTC. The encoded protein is CASSPHYGTSGSRNEQFF. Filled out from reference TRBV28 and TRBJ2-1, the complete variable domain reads DVKVTQSSRYLVKRTGEKVFLECVQDMDHENMFWYRQDPGLGLRLIYFSYDVKMKEKGDIPEGYSVSREKKERFSLILESASTNQTSMYLCASSPHYGTSGSRNEQFFGPGTRLTVL.